A single sample gave rise to the 17 T cell receptor beta chains below, sequenced in a study of blood T cell repertoires in COVID-19 (dated by TCRdb to the early 2020s). To prepare the library, the immunoSEQ multiplex PCR assay was applied. TCRdb took this table from immuneACCESS and kept in-frame rearrangements with V and J called. Such tables lack part of the clones; where checked against another copy, unresolved V genes explain under half of the gap, and the rest is unexplained. The sample includes 300,000 to 400,000 clones, with 75% to 90% observed a single time. About 6% of the sample belongs to the ten largest clones. Material: peripheral blood. The receptors stem from a woman aged 45-65 years with COVID-19, enrolled during active disease.

This rearrangement joins TRBV19 to TRBJ1-1, with TRBD1 as a possible D gene (5 bases). Germline CDR1 reads LNHDA; CDR2 reads SQIVND (reference sequence). The CDR3 loop spans 13 amino acids. Deletions cut 3 bases from V and 5 bases from J, with 10 bases between. The CDR3 here is CASSIGGKTEAFF. CDR3 nucleotide sequence: TGTGCCAGTAGTATCGGGGGGAAGACTGAAGCTTTCTTT. Full variable domain (rest looked up from reference TRBV19 and TRBJ1-1): DGGITQSPKYLFRKEGQNVTLSCEQNLNHDAMYWYRQDPGQGLRLIYYSQIVNDFQKGDIAEGYSVSREKKESFPLTVTSAQKNPTAFYLCASSIGGKTEAFFGQGTRLTVV.

The chain is built from TRBV7-9 and TRBJ2-5; a possible D gene is TRBD1 (6 bases). With 1 base removed from V and 1 base from J, the gap between germline ends came to 16 bases. The CDR3 runs to 17 residues. From germline, CDR1 is SEHNR and CDR2 FQNEAQ (reference sequence). This CDR3 reads CASSLEGVGTFQETQYF. For the CDR3, the DNA is TGTGCCAGCAGCTTAGAGGGGGTAGGGACATTCCAAGAGACCCAGTACTTC.

V gene TRBV30 combines with J gene TRBJ1-1; possible D gene TRBD1, 5 bases. The CDR3 is made up of 14 amino acids. Trimming took off 0 bases at V and 5 bases at J, with 13 bases between the two ends. Germline CDR1 reads GTSNPN; CDR2 reads SVGIG (reference sequence). CDR3 bases: TGTGCCTGGAGTGTACGGGGGTTGGAAACTGAAGCTTTCTTT. Translation gives CAWSVRGLETEAFF. The full variable domain, in which reference TRBV30 and TRBJ1-1 provide the parts outside the CDR3, is SQTIHQWPATLVQPVGSPLSLECTVEGTSNPNLYWYRQAAGRGLQLLFYSVGIGQISSEVPQNLSASRPQDRQFILSSKKLLLSDSGFYLCAWSVRGLETEAFFGQGTRLTVV.

The rearrangement joins TRBV4-1 to TRBJ2-7; 13 bases line up with TRBD2. V trimming: 4 bases; J trimming: 2 bases; junction bases outside the gene matches: 2. The CDR3 is 15 amino acids. In germline, CDR1 is MGHRA, CDR2 YSYEKL. The CDR3 DNA sequence: TGCGCCAGCAGCCCACTAGCGGGAGGGCCCTACGAGCAGTACTTC. Translating it yields CASSPLAGGPYEQYF.

The chain has TRBV3-1 (or the pseudogene TRBV3-2) and TRBJ2-3; perhaps TRBD1 as D (6 bases). CDR1 is LGHDT and CDR2 is YNNKEL in the germline V gene (reference sequence). Trimming left V 0 bases short and J 5 bases short, with 21 bases between. The CDR3 covers 18 residues. The CDR3 here is CASSQDKDTGKTKDTQYF. In DNA form, the CDR3 reads TGTGCCAGCAGCCAAGATAAAGACACAGGGAAAACGAAAGATACGCAGTATTTT.

The chain is built from TRBV9 and TRBJ1-2; maybe TRBD1 (6 bases). Looked up from germline, CDR1 is SGDLS and CDR2 is YYNGEE. CDR3 length: 13 residues. V lost 0 bases, J lost 7 bases, and 10 bases lay in between. In DNA form, the CDR3 reads TGTGCCAGCAGCGTAGGGACAGTCTCTGGCTACACCTTC. This codes for CASSVGTVSGYTF.

The chain has TRBV7-3 and TRBJ1-2; TRBD1 matches 7 bases. V lost 5 bases, J lost 3 bases, and 6 bases stayed unmatched. Germline V gives CDR1 SGHTA, CDR2 FQGTGA. The CDR3 sequence is 14 residues long. The CDR3 protein is CASSEGGRYYGYTF. CDR3 nucleotide sequence: TGTGCCAGCAGCGAAGGGGGCAGATACTATGGCTACACCTTC.

V usage is TRBV2 and J usage is TRBJ2-5, with D unclear. Germline V gene sequence: CDR1 SNHLY, CDR2 FYNNEI. CDR3 length: 11 residues. Deletions cut 7 bases from V and 5 bases from J, with 8 bases between. CDR3 bases: TGTGCCAGCACGGCGAGGGAGACCCAGTACTTC. It codes for CASTARETQYF.

The chain has TRBV27 and TRBJ2-7, with TRBD2 matching over 9 bases. CDR3 size: 15 residues. Germline trimming cut 5 bases from V and 1 base from J; bases unmatched to any gene: 6. Germline-derived CDR1 and CDR2 are MNHEY and SMNVEV (reference sequence). This CDR3 reads CASSVTSGWSYEQYF. The CDR3 nucleotides read TGTGCCAGCAGTGTAACTAGCGGGTGGTCCTACGAGCAGTACTTC.

V and J are TRBV25-1 and TRBJ1-3; no definite D call. Trimming left V 9 bases short and J 5 bases short, with 14 bases between. Germline V lookup: CDR1 MGHDK, CDR2 SYGVNS. This CDR3 contains 13 residues. The CDR3 loop reads CARAGTARNTIYF. The CDR3 DNA reads as TGTGCCAGAGCGGGTACGGCTCGAAACACCATATATTTT.

The J gene is TRBJ1-2, the V gene TRBV10-3; perhaps TRBD1 as D (6 bases). Germline loops: CDR1 ENHRY, CDR2 SYGVKD. Trimming pared 6 bases from V and 2 bases from J, leaving 10 bases between. CDR3 length: 13 residues. The CDR3 DNA follows: TGTGCCATCAGCCAACAGGGAAACTATGGCTACACCTTC. Translating gives CAISQQGNYGYTF.

This clone was observed a handful of times. The chain uses TRBV11-2 and TRBJ1-3; D uncertain. Germline CDR1 SGHAT, CDR2 FQNNGV. Trimming removed 1 base from V and 4 bases from J, with 11 bases in between. CDR3 length equals 15 residues. In DNA form, the CDR3 reads TGTGCCAGCAGCTTAGGACTACTGCGGGGAAACACCATATATTTT. Its protein is CASSLGLLRGNTIYF.

V is TRBV19 and J is TRBJ2-1, with 13 bases matching TRBD2. The CDR3 has 15 residues. Trimming took 5 bases from V and 6 from J; bases not matched to a gene: 4. CDR1 and CDR2 (germline): LNHDA, SQIVND (reference sequence). The CDR3 is CASSLRLAGGNEQFF. CDR3 DNA: TGTGCCAGTAGTTTGAGACTAGCGGGGGGCAATGAGCAGTTCTTC. Looking up the rest from reference TRBV19 and TRBJ2-1 gives the full variable domain: DGGITQSPKYLFRKEGQNVTLSCEQNLNHDAMYWYRQDPGQGLRLIYYSQIVNDFQKGDIAEGYSVSREKKESFPLTVTSAQKNPTAFYLCASSLRLAGGNEQFFGPGTRLTVL.

This chain uses TRBV4-2 with TRBJ1-3; D gene uncertain. The V gene's germline CDR1 is LGHNA and CDR2 YNFKEQ. The V end lost 3 bases, the J end lost 0 bases, and 6 bases lay between the germline ends. The CDR3 loop spans 14 amino acids. The CDR3 here is CASSQSNSGNTIYF. The CDR3 nucleotides read TGTGCCAGCAGCCAGAGTAACTCTGGAAACACCATATATTTT.

This chain links TRBV28 with TRBJ2-1, with TRBD2 matching over 12 bases. CDR3 length equals 15 residues. Trimming took 4 bases from V and 8 from J; bases not matched to a gene: 6. Germline CDR1 MDHEN, CDR2 SYDVKM. In DNA form, the CDR3 reads TGTGCCAGCAGTTCTAGCGGGAGGGCCCGGGATGAGCAGTTCTTC. Amino acid sequence: CASSSSGRARDEQFF.

This chain connects TRBV27 to TRBJ2-3; the D gene is possibly TRBD2 (6 bases). Germline assignment: CDR1 MNHEY and CDR2 SMNVEV (reference sequence). This CDR3 comprises 13 residues. Trimming pared 5 bases from V and 4 bases from J, leaving 10 bases between. CDR3 bases: TGTGCCAGCAGTCGGGACTCCCCAGATACGCAGTATTTT. Its translation: CASSRDSPDTQYF.

The chain links TRBV19 to TRBJ1-2; 9 bases map to TRBD1. This CDR3 is built from 14 residues. Germline CDR1 LNHDA, CDR2 SQIVND (reference sequence). With V trimmed by 6 bases and J by 4 bases, 6 bases remained unmatched. The CDR3 spells CASRSGQGRYGYTF. The CDR3 DNA follows: TGTGCCAGTAGATCGGGACAGGGCCGCTATGGCTACACCTTC.